These 20 T cell receptor beta chains were sequenced from one sample in a study of shared clonotypes between healthy human individuals. This table comes from immunoSEQ multiplex PCR, and its TCRdb copy is limited to in-frame clones, with some not included. This table holds about 520,000 clones, roughly 80% found once. The sequencing input was PBMCs. The receptor set was obtained from a woman between 40 and 55 years old in good health. Some clones in this sample may be carry-over from other donors' samples.

The chain recombines TRBV2 with TRBJ1-5; perhaps TRBD1 as D (5 bases). In germline, CDR1 is SNHLY, CDR2 FYNNEI. The CDR3 contains 12 residues. Trimming cost V 6 bases and J 11 bases, with 14 bases left between them. CDR3 bases: TGTGCCAGCAGATCAAGGACAATCACCCAGCATTTT. It codes for CASRSRTITQHF.

The V gene is TRBV7-8, the J gene TRBJ2-5, with 9 bases fitting TRBD2. CDR3 length equals 15 residues. Germline CDR1 SGHVS, CDR2 FQNEAQ. Trimming took 3 bases from V and 5 from J; bases not matched to a gene: 7. The CDR3: CASSFQAGGAETQYF. The CDR3 bases are TGTGCCAGCAGCTTCCAAGCGGGAGGAGCGGAGACCCAGTACTTC.

The V call is TRBV27, the J call TRBJ2-3; 8 bases map to TRBD1. V was pared by 7 bases and J by 2 bases, with 11 bases of the junction left unmatched. This CDR3 has 16 amino acids. Germline values: CDR1 MNHEY, CDR2 SMNVEV (reference sequence). The CDR3 region is CASTPGAGGHTDTQYF. In DNA, the CDR3 is TGTGCCAGCACCCCTGGGGCAGGGGGCCACACAGATACGCAGTATTTT.

This sequence joins TRBV11-2 and TRBJ2-4, with D perhaps matching TRBD2 (5 bases). CDR3 length: 15 amino acids. V dropped 1 base and J dropped 5 bases, with 12 bases sitting between them. Germline loops: CDR1 SGHAT, CDR2 FQNNGV. The CDR3 DNA follows: TGTGCCAGCAGCTTAGGAGGGTCTACCGAAAACATTCAGTACTTC. The encoded protein is CASSLGGSTENIQYF.

The chain carries TRBV21-1 and TRBJ2-7. TRBV21-1 is recorded as a pseudogene. CDR3 length equals 11 residues. CDR3 region: CASSQLGEQYF. CDR3 in DNA: TGTGCCAGCAGTCAATTAGGCGAGCAGTACTTC.

The rearrangement uses TRBV18 and TRBJ2-5; 9 bases line up with TRBD1. V dropped 6 bases and J dropped 4; count of bases not matched to a gene: 6. Germline CDR1 KGHSH, CDR2 LQKENI. The CDR3 totals 14 residues. The CDR3: CASSPGTGPETQYF. CDR3 nucleotides: TGTGCCAGCTCCCCCGGGACAGGGCCAGAGACCCAGTACTTC.

The chain carries TRBV7-6 and TRBJ2-7, with 9 bases that match TRBD1. Germline CDR1 reads SGHVS; CDR2 reads FNYEAQ. The J segment lost 1 base and the V segment lost 5 bases, leaving 3 bases of the junction unmatched. This CDR3 is 14 amino acids long. The CDR3 DNA reads as TGTGCCAGCAGCGTGGACAGGGGATCCTACGAGCAGTACTTC. Its translation is CASSVDRGSYEQYF.

The chain is built from TRBV28 and TRBJ2-7; TRBD1 might be the D (5 bases). Germline loops: CDR1 MDHEN, CDR2 SYDVKM. Between the trimmed V and J ends, which lost 5 bases and 0 bases, there was a span of 14 bases. The CDR3 is 15 residues long. The CDR3 nucleotides are TGTGCCAGCAGTCTCAGGGTCTCGAGCTCCTACGAGCAGTACTTC. Amino acid sequence: CASSLRVSSSYEQYF.

The chain joins TRBV2 to TRBJ1-5; D might be TRBD1 (5 bases). The CDR3 has 13 residues. Trimming took off 1 base at V and 4 bases at J, with 5 bases between the two ends. The germline CDR1 and CDR2 sequences are SNHLY and FYNNEI. This CDR3 reads CASSEDRNQPQHF. The CDR3 DNA sequence: TGTGCCAGCAGTGAAGACAGGAATCAGCCCCAGCATTTT.

In the case of this clone: With only one base between it and a far larger clone, this is likely a read error. This rearrangement joins TRBV10-3 to TRBJ1-2; 7 bases fit TRBD1. The CDR3 contains 12 residues. With V trimmed by 10 bases and J by 8 bases, 10 bases remained unmatched. The germline V gene has CDR1 ENHRY and CDR2 SYGVKD. The CDR3 reads CATSRQGRGYTF. CDR3 bases: TGTGCCACGTCGAGACAGGGTCGGGGCTACACCTTC.

The table lists this clone with many counts. This rearrangement joins TRBV6-6 to TRBJ2-7; tentative D call: TRBD1 (6 bases). Germline V gene data show CDR1 as MNHNY and CDR2 as SVGAGI (reference sequence). Trimming shortened V by 6 bases and J by 0 bases, and 12 bases separated the two germline ends. The CDR3 is 14 residues long. CDR3 sequence reads: CASRRTALSYEQYF. CDR3 sequence (DNA): TGTGCCAGCAGAAGGACAGCGCTCTCCTACGAGCAGTACTTC.

The chain is built from TRBV6-5 and TRBJ1-4; possibly TRBD1 for D (5 bases). Between the trimmed V and J ends, which lost 5 bases and 3 bases, there was a span of 13 bases. Germline V gene lookup returns CDR1 MNHEY and CDR2 SVGAGI. The CDR3 length is 15 residues. CDR3 nucleotides: TGTGCCAGCAGTAAACTAGGGGTCTCTAATGAAAAACTGTTTTTT. Encoded protein: CASSKLGVSNEKLFF.

Only one count was recorded for this clone. A far larger clone is one base from this, pointing to a likely read error. CDR3 DNA sequence: TGTGCCAGCAGTTCGGGAACACTAATCTACGAGCAGCACTTC. It translates to CASSSGTLIYEQHF. The chain carries TRBV28 and TRBJ2-7; a weak D match, TRBD2 (5 bases). Per the germline V gene, CDR1 is MDHEN and CDR2 is SYDVKM. The CDR3 covers 14 residues.

Note on this clone: A far larger clone is one base from this, pointing to a likely read error. The sample holds other DNA sequences that translate to the same CDR3. The chain uses TRBV30 and TRBJ2-1; 7 bases align to TRBD1. The germline gives CDR1 GTSNPN, CDR2 SVGIG (reference sequence). J lost 7 bases, V lost 1 base, and 7 bases had no gene match. The CDR3 runs 14 residues. CDR3 in amino acids: CAWSDISGGNEQFF. The CDR3 DNA sequence: TGTGCCTGGAGTGATATTTCAGGGGGTAATGAGCAGTTCTTC.

This clone was picked up one time. The chain uses TRBV7-9 and TRBJ2-7; 10 bases are shared with TRBD2. This CDR3 has 15 amino acids. The V gene's germline CDR1 is SEHNR and CDR2 FQNEAQ (reference sequence). The junction had 8 bases not matched to a gene; V was cut back by 2 bases and J by 7 bases. The DNA of the CDR3 is TGTGCCAGCAGCTTAACTAGCGGGACTGCTCGGGAGCAGTACTTC. Translating it yields CASSLTSGTAREQYF.

This clone was observed a single time. Relative to the germline gene, one junction end is altered; a read error may explain this. The chain uses TRBV5-1 and TRBJ2-7; D gene ambiguous. Germline V CDR1 and CDR2: SGHRS, YFSETQ. The CDR3 is 15 residues long. CDR3 coding DNA: TGCGGCAGCAGCTCGGGCAACGGTAGATACTACGAGAAGTACTTC. This encodes CGSSSGNGRYYEKYF.

The table lists this clone with a count of one. This chain links TRBV9 with TRBJ2-7, with D possibly matching TRBD1 (6 bases). V gave up 0 bases and J gave up 2 bases, with 9 bases separating them. This CDR3 is built from 14 residues. The germline V gene encodes CDR1 SGDLS and CDR2 YYNGEE. CDR3 amino acids: CASSVGQATYEQYF. CDR3 bases: TGTGCCAGCAGCGTAGGACAGGCCACCTACGAGCAGTACTTC.

On this clone: This likely reflects a read error, since a far larger clone is one base away. CDR3 sequence reads: CAWSDGNYGYIF. CDR3 nucleotides: TGTGCCTGGAGCGACGGAAACTATGGCTACATCTTC. The rearrangement uses TRBV30 and TRBJ1-2; D ambiguous. This CDR3 comprises 12 residues. Germline V CDR1 and CDR2: GTSNPN, SVGIG (reference sequence).

The rearrangement links TRBV5-1 to TRBJ2-4; TRBD2 is a possible D gene (6 bases). CDR3 size: 16 residues. Trimming removed 0 bases at V and 4 bases at J, with 14 bases between. Germline-derived CDR1 and CDR2 are SGHRS and YFSETQ. The CDR3 bases are TGCGCCAGCAGCTTGGATCCGGGAGTCTCTAAAAACATTCAGTACTTC. Residues: CASSLDPGVSKNIQYF.

The rearrangement uses TRBV7-2 and TRBJ2-2; no clear D gene. CDR3 length equals 15 residues. Germline V gives CDR1 SGHTA, CDR2 FQGNSA. V lost 4 bases, J lost 7 bases, and 16 bases lay in between. CDR3 DNA sequence: TGTGCCAGCAGCTCAGCCCCCCTGGGTAGCGGGGAGCTGTTTTTT. Translation gives CASSSAPLGSGELFF.